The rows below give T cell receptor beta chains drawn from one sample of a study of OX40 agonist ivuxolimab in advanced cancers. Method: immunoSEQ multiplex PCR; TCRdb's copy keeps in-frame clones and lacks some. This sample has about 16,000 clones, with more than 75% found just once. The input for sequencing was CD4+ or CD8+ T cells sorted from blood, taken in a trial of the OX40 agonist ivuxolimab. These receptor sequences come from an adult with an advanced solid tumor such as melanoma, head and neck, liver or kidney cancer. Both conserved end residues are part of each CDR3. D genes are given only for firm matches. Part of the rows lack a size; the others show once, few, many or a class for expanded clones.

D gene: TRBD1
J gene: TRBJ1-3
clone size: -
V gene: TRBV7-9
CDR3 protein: CASSTGQGGSGNTIYF
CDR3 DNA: TGTGCCAGCAGCACCGGACAGGGAGGCTCTGGAAACACCATATATTTT

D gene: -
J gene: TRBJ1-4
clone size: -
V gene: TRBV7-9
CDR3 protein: CASSPLAGVANEKLFF
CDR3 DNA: TGTGCCAGCAGCCCCCTCGCGGGGGTAGCTAATGAAAAACTGTTTTTT

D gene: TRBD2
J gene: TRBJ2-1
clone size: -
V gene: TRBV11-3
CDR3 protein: CASSQTSGSSYNEQFF
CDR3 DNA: TGTGCCAGCAGCCAGACTAGCGGGAGCTCCTACAATGAGCAGTTCTTC

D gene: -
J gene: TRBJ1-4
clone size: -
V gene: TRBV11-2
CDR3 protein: CASSFIAGEGDEKLFF
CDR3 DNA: TGTGCCAGCAGCTTCATCGCTGGCGAAGGGGATGAAAAACTGTTTTTT

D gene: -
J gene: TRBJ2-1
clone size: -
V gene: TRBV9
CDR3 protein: CASSPRSGLLSYNEQFF
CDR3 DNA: TGTGCCAGCAGCCCCCGATCCGGACTACTCTCCTACAATGAGCAGTTCTTC

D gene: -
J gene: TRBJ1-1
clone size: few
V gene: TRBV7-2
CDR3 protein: CASSLGLTEAFF
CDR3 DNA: TGTGCCAGCAGCTTAGGGTTGACTGAAGCTTTCTTT

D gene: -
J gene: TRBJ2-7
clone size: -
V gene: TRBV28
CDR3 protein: CASSSSRGTDYYEQYF
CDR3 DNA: -

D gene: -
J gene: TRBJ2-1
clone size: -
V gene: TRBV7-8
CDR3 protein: CASSLDGSNYNEQFF
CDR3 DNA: TGTGCCAGCAGCTTAGACGGGAGCAACTACAATGAGCAGTTCTTC

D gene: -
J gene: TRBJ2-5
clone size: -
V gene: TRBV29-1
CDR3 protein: CSVVGVEQETQYF
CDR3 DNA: TGCAGCGTTGTAGGGGTCGAGCAAGAGACCCAGTACTTC

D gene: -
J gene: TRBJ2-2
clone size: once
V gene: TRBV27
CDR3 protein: CASYGSGELFF
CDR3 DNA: TGTGCCAGCTACGGGAGCGGGGAGCTGTTTTTT

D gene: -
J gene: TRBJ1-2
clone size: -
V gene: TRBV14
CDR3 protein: CASSPMGGDFNGYTF
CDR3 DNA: TGTGCCAGCAGCCCCATGGGGGGGGATTTCAATGGCTACACCTTC

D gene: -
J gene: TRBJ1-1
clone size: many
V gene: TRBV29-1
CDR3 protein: CSVEGRGLSFEAFF
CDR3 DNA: TGCAGCGTTGAAGGCAGGGGCTTATCGTTTGAAGCTTTCTTT

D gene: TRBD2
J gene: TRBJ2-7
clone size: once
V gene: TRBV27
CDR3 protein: CASSPSGAYSSFNYEQYF
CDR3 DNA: TGTGCCAGCAGCCCTAGCGGGGCTTACAGCTCTTTTAACTACGAGCAGTACTTC

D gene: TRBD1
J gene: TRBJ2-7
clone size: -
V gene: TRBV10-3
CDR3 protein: CAISETGDPEQYF
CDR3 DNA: TGTGCCATCAGTGAGACAGGGGACCCCGAGCAGTACTTC

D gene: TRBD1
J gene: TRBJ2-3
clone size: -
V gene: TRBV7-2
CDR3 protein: CASSLPGQGTDTQYF
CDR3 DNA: TGTGCCAGCAGCTTACCGGGACAGGGTACAGATACGCAGTATTTT

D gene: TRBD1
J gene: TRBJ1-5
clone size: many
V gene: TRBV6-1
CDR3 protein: CASSEDRGLNQPQHF
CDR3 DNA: TGTGCCAGCAGTGAAGACAGGGGGCTTAATCAGCCCCAGCATTTT

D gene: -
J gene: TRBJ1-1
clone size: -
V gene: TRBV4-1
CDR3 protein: CASSQDQENTEAFF
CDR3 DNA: TGCGCCAGCAGCCAAGACCAGGAGAACACTGAAGCTTTCTTT

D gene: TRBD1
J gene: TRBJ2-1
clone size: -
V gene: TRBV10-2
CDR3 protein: CAVGTVGYNEQFF
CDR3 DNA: TGCGCCGTGGGGACAGTCGGCTACAATGAGCAGTTCTTC

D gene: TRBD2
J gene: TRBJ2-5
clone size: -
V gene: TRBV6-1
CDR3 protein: CASSELAGGQETQYF
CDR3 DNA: TGTGCCAGCAGTGAACTAGCGGGGGGGCAAGAGACCCAGTACTTC

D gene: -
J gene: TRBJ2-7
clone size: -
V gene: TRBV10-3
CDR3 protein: CAISESTSTSYEQYF
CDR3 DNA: TGTGCCATCAGTGAGTCGACGTCAACCTCCTACGAGCAGTACTTC

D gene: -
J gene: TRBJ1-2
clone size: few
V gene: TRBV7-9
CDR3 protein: CASSSATRGLHGYTF
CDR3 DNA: TGTGCCAGCAGTTCCGCCACGAGAGGTCTTCACGGCTACACCTTC

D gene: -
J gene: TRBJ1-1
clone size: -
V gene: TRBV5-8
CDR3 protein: CASSPENGGNTEAFF
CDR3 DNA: TGTGCCAGCAGCCCGGAAAATGGGGGGAACACTGAAGCTTTCTTT

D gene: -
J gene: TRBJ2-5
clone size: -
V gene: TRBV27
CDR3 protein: CASSLSRAGRETQYF
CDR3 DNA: TGTGCCAGCAGTTTATCGAGGGCGGGTAGAGAGACCCAGTACTTC

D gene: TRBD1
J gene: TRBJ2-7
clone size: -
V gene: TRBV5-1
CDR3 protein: CASSSPGQDYEQYF
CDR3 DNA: TGCGCCAGCAGCTCGCCGGGACAGGACTACGAGCAGTACTTC

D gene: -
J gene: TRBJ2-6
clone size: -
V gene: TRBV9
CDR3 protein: CASSAGSGANVLTF
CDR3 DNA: TGTGCCAGCAGCGCAGGCTCCGGGGCCAACGTCCTGACTTTC

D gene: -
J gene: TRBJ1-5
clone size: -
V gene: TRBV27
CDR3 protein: CASSLGGGENQPQHF
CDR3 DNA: TGTGCCAGCAGTTTAGGCGGAGGTGAAAACCAGCCCCAGCATTTT

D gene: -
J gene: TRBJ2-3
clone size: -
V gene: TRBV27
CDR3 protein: CASSLFGSGSTDTQYF
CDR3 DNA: TGTGCCAGCAGTTTATTCGGGAGCGGGAGCACAGATACGCAGTATTTT

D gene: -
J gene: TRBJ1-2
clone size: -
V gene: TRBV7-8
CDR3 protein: CASSLVPRGGKDNYGYTF
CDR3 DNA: TGTGCCAGCAGCTTAGTACCAAGGGGAGGGAAGGATAACTATGGCTACACCTTC

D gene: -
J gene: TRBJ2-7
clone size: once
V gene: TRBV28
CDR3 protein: CASSLSPAGYEQYF
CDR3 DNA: TGTGCCAGCAGTTTATCGCCAGCCGGCTACGAGCAGTACTTC

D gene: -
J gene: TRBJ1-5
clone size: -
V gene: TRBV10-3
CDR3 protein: CAISESVVSNQPQHF
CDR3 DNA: TGTGCCATCAGTGAATCAGTGGTTTCCAATCAGCCCCAGCATTTT

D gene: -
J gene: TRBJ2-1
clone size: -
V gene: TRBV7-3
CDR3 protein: CASSFSTSGYNEQFF
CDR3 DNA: TGTGCCAGCAGCTTTAGTACTAGTGGGTACAATGAGCAGTTCTTC

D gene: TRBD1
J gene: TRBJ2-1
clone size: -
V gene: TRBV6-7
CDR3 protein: CASSDRVNGWVYEQFF
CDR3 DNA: TGTGCCAGCAGCGACAGGGTAAATGGGTGGGTCTATGAGCAGTTCTTC

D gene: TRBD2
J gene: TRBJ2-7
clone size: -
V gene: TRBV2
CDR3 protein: CASNRNPLVAGTNYEQYF
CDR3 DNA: TGTGCCAGCAACCGGAACCCCTTAGTAGCGGGGACGAACTACGAGCAGTACTTC

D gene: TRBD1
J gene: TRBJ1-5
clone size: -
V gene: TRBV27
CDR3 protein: CASSSGTGGNQPQHF
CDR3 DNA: TGTGCCAGCAGTTCAGGGACAGGTGGCAATCAGCCCCAGCATTTT

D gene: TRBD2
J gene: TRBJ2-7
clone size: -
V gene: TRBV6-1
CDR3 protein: CASSEGTSGSYEQYF
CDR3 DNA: TGTGCCAGCAGTGAAGGGACTAGCGGGAGTTACGAGCAGTACTTC

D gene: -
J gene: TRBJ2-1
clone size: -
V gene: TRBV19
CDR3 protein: CASSALEGLNEQFF
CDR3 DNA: TGTGCCAGTAGTGCATTGGAGGGTCTCAATGAGCAGTTCTTC

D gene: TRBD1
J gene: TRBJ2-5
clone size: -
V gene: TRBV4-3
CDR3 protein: CASSQVFEGAETQYF
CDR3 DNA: TGCGCCAGCAGCCAAGTCTTCGAGGGGGCAGAGACCCAGTACTTC

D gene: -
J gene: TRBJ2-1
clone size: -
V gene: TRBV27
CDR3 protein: CASSLWGGREQFF
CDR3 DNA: TGTGCCAGCAGTTTATGGGGGGGCCGGGAGCAGTTCTTC

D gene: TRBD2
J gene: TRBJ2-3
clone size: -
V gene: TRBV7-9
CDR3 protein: CASSYDQRGSTDTQYF
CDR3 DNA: TGTGCCAGCAGCTACGACCAGCGGGGAAGCACAGATACGCAGTATTTT

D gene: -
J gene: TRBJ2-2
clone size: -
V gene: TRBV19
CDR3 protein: CASSIRTDRTGELFF
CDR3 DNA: TGTGCCAGTAGTATTAGAACGGACCGGACCGGGGAGCTGTTTTTT

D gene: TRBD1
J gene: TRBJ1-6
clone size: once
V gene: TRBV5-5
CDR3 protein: CASSPLAGQGHNSPLHF
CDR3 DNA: TGTGCCAGCAGCCCCCTTGCGGGACAGGGGCATAATTCACCCCTCCACTTT

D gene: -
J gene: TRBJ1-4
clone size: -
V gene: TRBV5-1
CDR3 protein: CASSFEGTGLFF
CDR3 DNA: TGCGCCAGCAGCTTTGAGGGGACTGGGCTGTTTTTT